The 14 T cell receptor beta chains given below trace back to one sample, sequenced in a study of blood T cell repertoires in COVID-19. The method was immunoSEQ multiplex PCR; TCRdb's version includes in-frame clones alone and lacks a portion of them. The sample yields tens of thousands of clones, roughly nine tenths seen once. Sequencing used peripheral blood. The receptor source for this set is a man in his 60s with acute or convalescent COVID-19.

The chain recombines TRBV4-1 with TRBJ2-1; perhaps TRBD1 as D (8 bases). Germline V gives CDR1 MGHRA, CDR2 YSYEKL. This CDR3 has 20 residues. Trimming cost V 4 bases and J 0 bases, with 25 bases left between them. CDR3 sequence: CASSPAATGGGRSSYNEQFF. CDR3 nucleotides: TGCGCCAGCAGCCCTGCCGCTACAGGGGGGGGGAGGAGCTCCTACAATGAGCAGTTCTTC.

CDR3 region: CASSIGTAEGYGYTF. The DNA for the CDR3 is TGTGCCAGTAGTATCGGAACAGCGGAAGGATATGGCTACACCTTC. The J gene is TRBJ1-2, the V gene TRBV19, with unresolved D. Germline CDR1 is LNHDA and CDR2 is SQIVND (reference sequence). The CDR3 loop spans 15 amino acids. The V end lost 3 bases, the J end lost 5 bases, and 16 bases lay between the germline ends.

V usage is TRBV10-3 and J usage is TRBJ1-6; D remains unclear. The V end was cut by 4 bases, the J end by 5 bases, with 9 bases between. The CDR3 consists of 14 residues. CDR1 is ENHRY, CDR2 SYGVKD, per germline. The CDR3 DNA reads TGTGCCATCAGTGCTCAGGAAAATAATTCACCCCTCCACTTT. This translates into CAISAQENNSPLHF.

The CDR3 is CASSLGRSSYNEQFF. The DNA for the CDR3 is TGTGCCAGCAGCTTAGGGCGGAGCTCCTACAATGAGCAGTTCTTC. This rearrangement joins TRBV11-2 to TRBJ2-1; D ambiguous. The length of the CDR3 is 15 residues. Between the trimmed V and J ends, which lost 1 base and 0 bases, there was a span of 7 bases. The germline V gene encodes CDR1 SGHAT and CDR2 FQNNGV.

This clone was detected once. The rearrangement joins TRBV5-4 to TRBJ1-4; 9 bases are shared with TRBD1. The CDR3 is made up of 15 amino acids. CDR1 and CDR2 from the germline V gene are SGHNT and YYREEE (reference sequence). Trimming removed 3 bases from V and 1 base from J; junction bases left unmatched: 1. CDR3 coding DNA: TGTGCCAGCAGCTACAGGGGGCAAACTAATGAAAAACTGTTTTTT. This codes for CASSYRGQTNEKLFF.

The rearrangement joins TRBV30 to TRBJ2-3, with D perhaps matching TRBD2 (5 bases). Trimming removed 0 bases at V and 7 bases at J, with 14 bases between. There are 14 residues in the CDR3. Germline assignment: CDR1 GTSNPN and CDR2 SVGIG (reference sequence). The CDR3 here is CAWSVLGPMYTQYF. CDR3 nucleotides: TGTGCCTGGAGTGTACTAGGACCTATGTATACGCAGTATTTT.

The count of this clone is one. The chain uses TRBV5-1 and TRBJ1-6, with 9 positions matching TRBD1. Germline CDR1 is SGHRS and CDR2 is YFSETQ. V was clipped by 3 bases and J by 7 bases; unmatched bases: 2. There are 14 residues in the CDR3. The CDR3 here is CASSSGTGNSPLHF. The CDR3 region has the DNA TGCGCCAGCAGCTCCGGGACAGGGAATTCACCCCTCCACTTT.

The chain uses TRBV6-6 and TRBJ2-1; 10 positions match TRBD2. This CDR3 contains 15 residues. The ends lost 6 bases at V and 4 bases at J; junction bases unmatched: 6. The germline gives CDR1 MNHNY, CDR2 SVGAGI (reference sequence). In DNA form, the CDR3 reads TGTGCCAGCAGCTCCCAACTAGCGGGGTACAATGAGCAGTTCTTC. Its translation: CASSSQLAGYNEQFF.

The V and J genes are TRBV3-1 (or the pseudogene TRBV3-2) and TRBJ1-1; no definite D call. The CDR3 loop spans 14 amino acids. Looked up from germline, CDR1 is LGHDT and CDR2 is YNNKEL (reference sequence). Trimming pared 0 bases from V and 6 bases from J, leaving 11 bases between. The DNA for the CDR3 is TGTGCCAGCAGCCAAGACAGGCTAGCGGCTGAAGCTTTCTTT. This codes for CASSQDRLAAEAFF.

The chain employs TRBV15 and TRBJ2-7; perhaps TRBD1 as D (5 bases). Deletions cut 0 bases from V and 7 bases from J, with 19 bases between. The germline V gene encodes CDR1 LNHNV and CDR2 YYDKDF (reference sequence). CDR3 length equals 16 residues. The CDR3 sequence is CATSRDLTGGAGEQYF. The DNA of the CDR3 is TGTGCCACCAGCAGAGACTTAACAGGTGGGGCTGGGGAGCAGTACTTC.

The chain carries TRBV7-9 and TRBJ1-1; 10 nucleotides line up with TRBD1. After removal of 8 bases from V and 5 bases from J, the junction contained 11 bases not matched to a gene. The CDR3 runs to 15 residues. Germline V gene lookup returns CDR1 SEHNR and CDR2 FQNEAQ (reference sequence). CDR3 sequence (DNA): TGTGCCAGCCCTTCCGGGACAGGGGTTGTAACTGAAGCTTTCTTT. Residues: CASPSGTGVVTEAFF.

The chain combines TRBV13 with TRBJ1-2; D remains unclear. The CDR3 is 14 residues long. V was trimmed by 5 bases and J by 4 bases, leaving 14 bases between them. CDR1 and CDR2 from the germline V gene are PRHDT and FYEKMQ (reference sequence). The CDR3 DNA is TGTGCCAGCAGCCAATCCGGGATACCCTATGGCTACACCTTC. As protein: CASSQSGIPYGYTF.

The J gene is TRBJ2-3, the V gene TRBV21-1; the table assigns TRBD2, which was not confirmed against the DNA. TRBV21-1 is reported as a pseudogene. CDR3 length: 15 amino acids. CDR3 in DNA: TGTGCCAGCCCCTACCTTGCGGGGGAGGGAGATACGCAGTATTTT. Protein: CASPYLAGEGDTQYF.

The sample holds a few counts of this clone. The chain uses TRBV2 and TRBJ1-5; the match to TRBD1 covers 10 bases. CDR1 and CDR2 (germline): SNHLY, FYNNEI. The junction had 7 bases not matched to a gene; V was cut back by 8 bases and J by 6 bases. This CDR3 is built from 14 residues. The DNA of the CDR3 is TGTGCCAGCGACAGACAGGGGGCTGGTCAGCCCCAGCATTTT. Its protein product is CASDRQGAGQPQHF. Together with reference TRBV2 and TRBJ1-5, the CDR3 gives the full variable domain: EPEVTQTPSHQVTQMGQEVILRCVPISNHLYFYWYRQILGQKVEFLVSFYNNEISEKSEIFDDQFSVERPDGSNFTLKIRSTKLEDSAMYFCASDRQGAGQPQHFGDGTRLSIL.